The sequence of this T cell receptor (beta chain) was determined in a study of T-cell reconstitution after alpha-beta-depleted transplantation in children. The CDR3 length is 18 residues. Germline trimming cut 2 bases from V and 5 bases from J; bases unmatched to any gene: 15. From germline, CDR1 is ENHRY and CDR2 SYGVKD. The library targeted TCRbeta and was prepared with unique molecular identifiers. Via MiXCR, TCRdb re-called the PCR reads, giving one row per CDR3 protein. The sample lists 170,000 or so distinct CDR3 sequences, less than 8% occurring once. The chain carries TRBV10-3 and TRBJ2-5; TRBD1 matches 9 bases. Source: PBMCs from the stem cell graft donor, taken from the stem cell graft. The origin of this receptor is a human donor who donated a stem cell graft to a child with Wiskott-Aldrich syndrome. CDR3 nucleotides: TGTGCCATCAGTGAGGGCCCCTTAGGACAGGGGACGTGGGAGACCCAGTACTTC. It encodes CAISEGPLGQGTWETQYF.